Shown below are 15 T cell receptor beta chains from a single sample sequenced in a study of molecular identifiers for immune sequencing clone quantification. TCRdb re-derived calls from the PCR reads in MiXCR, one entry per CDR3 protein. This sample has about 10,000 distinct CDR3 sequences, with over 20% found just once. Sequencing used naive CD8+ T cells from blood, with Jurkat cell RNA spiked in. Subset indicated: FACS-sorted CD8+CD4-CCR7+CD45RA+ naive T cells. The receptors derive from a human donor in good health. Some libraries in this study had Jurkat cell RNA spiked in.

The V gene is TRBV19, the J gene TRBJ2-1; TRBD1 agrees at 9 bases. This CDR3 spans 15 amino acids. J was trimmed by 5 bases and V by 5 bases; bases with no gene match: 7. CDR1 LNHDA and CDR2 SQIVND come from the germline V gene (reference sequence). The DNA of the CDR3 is TGTGCCAGTAGTTCCTTTTGGACAGGGGACAATGAGCAGTTCTTC. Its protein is CASSSFWTGDNEQFF. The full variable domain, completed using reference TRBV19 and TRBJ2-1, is DGGITQSPKYLFRKEGQNVTLSCEQNLNHDAMYWYRQDPGQGLRLIYYSQIVNDFQKGDIAEGYSVSREKKESFPLTVTSAQKNPTAFYLCASSSFWTGDNEQFFGPGTRLTVL.

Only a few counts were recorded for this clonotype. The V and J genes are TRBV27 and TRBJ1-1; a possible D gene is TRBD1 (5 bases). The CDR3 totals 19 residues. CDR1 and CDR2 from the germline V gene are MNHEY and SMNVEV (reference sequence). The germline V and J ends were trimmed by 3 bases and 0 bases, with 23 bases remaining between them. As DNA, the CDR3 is TGTGCCAGCAGTTTTAGTCTTCCTTCAGGGTTTACTATGAACACTGAAGCTTTCTTT. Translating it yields CASSFSLPSGFTMNTEAFF.

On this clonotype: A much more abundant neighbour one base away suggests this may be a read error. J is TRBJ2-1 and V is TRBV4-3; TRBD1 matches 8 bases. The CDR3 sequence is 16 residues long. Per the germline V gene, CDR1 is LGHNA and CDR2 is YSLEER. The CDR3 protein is CASSQDRTGSSNERFF. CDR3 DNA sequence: TGCGCCAGCAGCCAAGATCGGACAGGGAGTTCGAATGAGCGGTTCTTC.

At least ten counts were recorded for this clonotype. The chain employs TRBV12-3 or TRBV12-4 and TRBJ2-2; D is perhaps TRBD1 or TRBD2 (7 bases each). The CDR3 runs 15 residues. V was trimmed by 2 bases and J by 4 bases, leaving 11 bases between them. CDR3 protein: CASSLSGGGTGELFF. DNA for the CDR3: TGTGCCAGCAGTTTATCAGGGGGGGGCACCGGGGAGCTGTTTTTT.

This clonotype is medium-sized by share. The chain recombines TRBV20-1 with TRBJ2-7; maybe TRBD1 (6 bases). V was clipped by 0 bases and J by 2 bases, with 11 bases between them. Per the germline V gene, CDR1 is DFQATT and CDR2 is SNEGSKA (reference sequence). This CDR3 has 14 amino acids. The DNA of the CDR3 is TGCAGTGCTAGAGATCTACAGGGTCCCTACGAGCAGTACTTC. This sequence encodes CSARDLQGPYEQYF.

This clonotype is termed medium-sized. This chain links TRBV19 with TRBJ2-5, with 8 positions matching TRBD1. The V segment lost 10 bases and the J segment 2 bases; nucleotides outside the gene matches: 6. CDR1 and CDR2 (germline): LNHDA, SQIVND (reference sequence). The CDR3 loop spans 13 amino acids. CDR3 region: CATGTGVQETQYF. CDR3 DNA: TGTGCCACAGGGACAGGAGTACAAGAGACCCAGTACTTC.

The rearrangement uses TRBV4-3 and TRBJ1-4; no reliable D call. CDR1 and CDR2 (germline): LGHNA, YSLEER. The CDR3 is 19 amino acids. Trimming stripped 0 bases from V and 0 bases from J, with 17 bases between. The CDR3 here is CASSQESPFQVATNEKLFF. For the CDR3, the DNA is TGCGCCAGCAGCCAAGAATCGCCGTTCCAGGTCGCAACTAATGAAAAACTGTTTTTT.

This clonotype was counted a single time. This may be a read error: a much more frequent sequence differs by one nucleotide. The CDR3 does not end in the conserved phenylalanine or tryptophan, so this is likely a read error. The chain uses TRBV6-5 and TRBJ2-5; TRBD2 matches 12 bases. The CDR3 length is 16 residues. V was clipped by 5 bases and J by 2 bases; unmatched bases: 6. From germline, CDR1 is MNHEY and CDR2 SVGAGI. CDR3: CASSTGLAGIQETQYL. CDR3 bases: TGTGCCAGCAGTACAGGACTAGCGGGGATACAAGAGACCCAGTACCTC.

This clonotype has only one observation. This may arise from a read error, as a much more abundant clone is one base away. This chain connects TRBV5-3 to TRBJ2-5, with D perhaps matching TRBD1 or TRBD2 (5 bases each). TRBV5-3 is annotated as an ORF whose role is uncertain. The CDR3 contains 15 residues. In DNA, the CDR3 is TGTGCCAGCAGCTTCATGGGGGTCGATCAAGAGACCCAGTACTTC. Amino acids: CASSFMGVDQETQYF.

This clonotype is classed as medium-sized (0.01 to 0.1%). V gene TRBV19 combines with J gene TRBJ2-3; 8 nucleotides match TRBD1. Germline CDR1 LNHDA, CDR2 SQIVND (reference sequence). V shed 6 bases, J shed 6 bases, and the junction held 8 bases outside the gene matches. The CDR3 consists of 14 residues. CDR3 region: CASRPWTGSDTQYF. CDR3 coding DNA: TGTGCCAGTAGACCTTGGACAGGGTCGGATACGCAGTATTTT.

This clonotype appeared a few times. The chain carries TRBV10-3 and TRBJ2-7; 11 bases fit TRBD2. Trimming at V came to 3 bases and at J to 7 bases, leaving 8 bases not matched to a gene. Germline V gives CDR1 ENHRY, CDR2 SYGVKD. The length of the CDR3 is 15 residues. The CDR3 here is CAISDPPGLAAEQYF. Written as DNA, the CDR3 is TGTGCCATCAGTGATCCCCCGGGACTAGCGGCGGAGCAGTACTTC.

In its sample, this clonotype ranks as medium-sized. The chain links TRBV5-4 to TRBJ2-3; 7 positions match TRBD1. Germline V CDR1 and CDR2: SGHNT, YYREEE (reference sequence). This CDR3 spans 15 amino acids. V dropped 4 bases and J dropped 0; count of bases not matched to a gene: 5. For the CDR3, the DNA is TGTGCCAGCAGCGCCGGGACAGAGAGCACAGATACGCAGTATTTT. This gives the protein CASSAGTESTDTQYF.

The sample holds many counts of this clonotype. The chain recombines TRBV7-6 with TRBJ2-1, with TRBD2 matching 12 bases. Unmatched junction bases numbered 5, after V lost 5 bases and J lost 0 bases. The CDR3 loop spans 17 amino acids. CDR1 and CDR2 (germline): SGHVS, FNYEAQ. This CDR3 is CASSHPTSGSSYNEQFF. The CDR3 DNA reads TGTGCCAGCAGCCATCCGACTAGCGGGAGCTCCTACAATGAGCAGTTCTTC.

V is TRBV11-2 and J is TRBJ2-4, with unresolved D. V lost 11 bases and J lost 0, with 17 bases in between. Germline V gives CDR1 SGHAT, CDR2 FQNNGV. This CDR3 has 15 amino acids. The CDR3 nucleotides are TGTGCCCGCCGCTCCGCCCCCTTAGCCAAAAACATTCAGTACTTC. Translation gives CARRSAPLAKNIQYF.

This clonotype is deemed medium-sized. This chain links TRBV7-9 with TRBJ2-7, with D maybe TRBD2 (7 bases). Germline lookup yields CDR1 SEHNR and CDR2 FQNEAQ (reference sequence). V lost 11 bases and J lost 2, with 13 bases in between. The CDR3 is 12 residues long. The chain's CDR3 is CAVGGATYEQYF. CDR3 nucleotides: TGTGCCGTGGGGGGGGCAACCTACGAGCAGTACTTC.